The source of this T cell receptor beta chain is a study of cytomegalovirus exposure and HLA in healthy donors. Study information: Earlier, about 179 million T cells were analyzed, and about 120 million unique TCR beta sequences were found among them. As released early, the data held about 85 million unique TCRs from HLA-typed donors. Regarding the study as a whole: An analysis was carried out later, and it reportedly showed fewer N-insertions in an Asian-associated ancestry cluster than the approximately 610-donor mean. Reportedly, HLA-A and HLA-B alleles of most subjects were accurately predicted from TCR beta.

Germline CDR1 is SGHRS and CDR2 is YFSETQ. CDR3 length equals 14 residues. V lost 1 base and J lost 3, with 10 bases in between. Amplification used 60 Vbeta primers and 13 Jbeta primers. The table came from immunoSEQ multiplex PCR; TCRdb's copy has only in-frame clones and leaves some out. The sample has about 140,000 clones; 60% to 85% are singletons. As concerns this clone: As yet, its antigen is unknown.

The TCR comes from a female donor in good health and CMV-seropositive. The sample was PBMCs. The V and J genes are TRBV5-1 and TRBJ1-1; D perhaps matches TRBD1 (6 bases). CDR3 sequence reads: CASSLFPGDTEAFF. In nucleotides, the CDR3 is TGCGCCAGCAGCTTGTTTCCAGGGGACACTGAAGCTTTCTTT.